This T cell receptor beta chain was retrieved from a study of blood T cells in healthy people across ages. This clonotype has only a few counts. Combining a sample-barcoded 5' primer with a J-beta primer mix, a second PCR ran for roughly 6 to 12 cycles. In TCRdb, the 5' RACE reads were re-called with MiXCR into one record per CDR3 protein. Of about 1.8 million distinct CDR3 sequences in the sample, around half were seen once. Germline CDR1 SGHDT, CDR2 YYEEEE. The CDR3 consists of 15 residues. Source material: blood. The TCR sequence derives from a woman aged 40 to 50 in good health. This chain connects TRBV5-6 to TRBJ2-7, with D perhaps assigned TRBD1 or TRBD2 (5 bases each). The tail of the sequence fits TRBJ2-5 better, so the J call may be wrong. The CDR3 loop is CASSFVNGARETQYF. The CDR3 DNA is TGTGCCAGCAGCTTCGTGAACGGGGCAAGGGAGACCCAGTACTTC.